The sequence of this T cell receptor (beta chain) was determined in a study of OX40 agonist ivuxolimab in advanced cancers. With respect to the entire study: Ivuxolimab was a fully human IgG2 agonistic monoclonal antibody targeting the costimulatory receptor OX40 (CD134). Of the roughly 54 dose-escalation patients, hepatocellular carcinoma was present in around 20, melanoma in around 15, renal cell carcinoma in 9 and head and neck cancer in 9. Partial responses were achieved by three dose-escalation patients, of whom one had hepatocellular carcinoma and two had cutaneous melanoma. Prior anti-PD-1, anti-PD-L1 or anti-CTLA-4 therapy was permitted, and checkpoint inhibitors had been received by 30% to 40% of dose-escalation patients. Intravenous ivuxolimab was administered to patients every 2 weeks at six dose levels: 0.01, 0.1, 0.3, 1.5, 3 and 10 mg/kg. A male proportion of around 80% and a mean age of roughly 55 years, ranging from about 20 to 80, were recorded for the dose-escalation cohort. The paper covers the monotherapy dose-escalation part of the phase I ivuxolimab trial, which included N of about 56 patients. Peripheral TCRbeta sequencing aimed to test whether ivuxolimab altered TCR sequence diversity and caused clonal T-cell expansion. Results the study describes overall, beyond this receptor: After ivuxolimab, more expanded clones were found on average in CD8+ T cells than in CD4+ T cells. In partial responders in the 0.1-3.0 mg/kg groups, normalized peripheral clonal expansion was found to be among the lowest, especially among CD8+ T cells. At doses of 0.1 to 3.0 mg/kg, clonal expansion of both CD4+ and CD8+ T cells in blood was seen between baseline and week 6. Antigen specificity was not determined for the clonally expanded peripheral T cells. Low levels of normalized T-cell clonal expansion were also seen in some patients who did not respond.

This clone appeared once. Its cognate antigen has yet to be identified. Base qualities are missing; no much larger clone stands one base away. The same CDR3 arises from other DNA sequences in this sample as well. The CDR3 numbers 14 residues from cysteine through phenylalanine. Just the 42-base CDR3 DNA is kept, in frame starting at base 1. Sequences SEHNR (CDR1) and FQNEAQ (CDR2) are obtained from the germline V gene (reference sequence). Trimming at the junction amounts to 5 bases on V and 1 base on J, and the germline ends lie 11 bases apart. For sequencing of the TCRbeta CDR3 region, genomic DNA was extracted from the sorted cells. The immunoSEQ Assay was used for sequencing of TCRbeta CDR3 regions. In its TCRdb copy, this immuneACCESS table keeps in-frame sequences only and misses some clones. Where compared with another copy, unresolved V genes explain less than half of these, and the others have no known cause. The sample table contains tens of thousands of clones; only one count was recorded for 92% of them. The ten most abundant clones make up more than 0.4% of the sample.

Patients with a history of autoimmune disease or receiving systemic immunosuppression were excluded from the trial. Peripheral blood for TCR sequencing was collected from all dose cohorts at baseline, on cycle 4 day 1, and on cycle 7 day 1. Samples came from an open-label, multicenter, first-in-human phase I dose-escalation trial of ivuxolimab. Adults with locally advanced or metastatic melanoma, renal cell carcinoma, hepatocellular carcinoma or head and neck squamous cell carcinoma were enrolled in the trial. Before TCR sequencing, CD4+ T cells and CD8+ T cells were sorted from peripheral blood as separate populations.

The sequence joins TRBV7-9 to TRBJ1-1; no D segment can be confidently identified. Source: CD4+ or CD8+ T cells sorted from blood, taken in a trial of the OX40 agonist ivuxolimab. The source of this sequence is an adult with an advanced solid tumor such as melanoma, head and neck, liver or kidney cancer. The base sequence is TGTGCCAGCAGCCTCGGTACCGCGAACACTGAAGCTTTCTTT. It encodes CASSLGTANTEAFF.